The 28 T cell receptor beta chains below all came from one sample that was sequenced in a study of PD-1 blockade in classical Hodgkin lymphoma. Sequencing used immunoSEQ multiplex PCR; TCRdb keeps in-frame clones, though not all of them. The sample lists around 19,000 clones, around 80% occurring once. Relapses following autologous stem cell transplantation were seen in all patients, with brentuximab vedotin exposure varying. The sample in question was peripheral blood mononuclear cells (PBMCs), obtained before the second cycle of nivolumab. Source of these receptors: a human donor with classical Hodgkin lymphoma.

The rearrangement joins TRBV5-5 to TRBJ2-1; D is unresolved. There are 14 residues in the CDR3. Trimming pared 2 bases from V and 5 bases from J, leaving 11 bases between. Per germline, CDR1 SGHKS and CDR2 YYEKEE (reference sequence). The CDR3 spells CASSFFDLNNEQFF. The CDR3 DNA is TGTGCCAGCAGCTTTTTCGACCTGAACAATGAGCAGTTCTTC.

The rearrangement uses TRBV25-1 and TRBJ1-2; no clear D gene. The V end was cut by 7 bases, the J end by 6 bases, with 15 bases between. This CDR3 contains 13 residues. Germline assignment: CDR1 MGHDK and CDR2 SYGVNS. For the CDR3, the DNA is TGTGCCAGCACCCCCGGGGAGGGCAATGGCTACACCTTC. It codes for CASTPGEGNGYTF.

The chain combines TRBV27 with TRBJ1-6; 8 bases map to TRBD1. From germline, CDR1 is MNHEY and CDR2 SMNVEV (reference sequence). The junction had 3 bases not matched to a gene; V was cut back by 4 bases and J by 7 bases. The CDR3 length is 14 residues. The CDR3 spells CASSSQGGNSPLHF. The CDR3 nucleotides read TGTGCCAGCAGTTCACAGGGGGGGAATTCACCCCTCCACTTT.

There are a few counts of this clone. J is TRBJ2-7 and V is TRBV19; 9 positions agree with TRBD1. V trimming: 6 bases; J trimming: 2 bases; junction bases outside the gene matches: 8. Germline V gene sequence: CDR1 LNHDA, CDR2 SQIVND (reference sequence). The CDR3 is made up of 15 amino acids. DNA of the CDR3: TGTGCCAGTAGGCTCACCGGGACAGGGCCCTACGAGCAGTACTTC. It is translated as CASRLTGTGPYEQYF.

This chain joins TRBV29-1 and TRBJ2-4, with D unclear. V shed 3 bases and J shed 1 base, with 10 bases lying between them. CDR3 length equals 14 residues. Per the germline V gene, CDR1 is SQVTM and CDR2 is ANQGSEA. CDR3 bases: TGCAGCGTTGACCCTAACGAGGCCAAAAACATTCAGTACTTC. Amino acid sequence: CSVDPNEAKNIQYF.

This clone has a handful of counts. The genes are TRBV10-3 and TRBJ2-3; tentatively, D is TRBD1 (6 bases). Germline CDR1 ENHRY, CDR2 SYGVKD. This CDR3 contains 15 residues. V was cut by 2 bases and J by 2 bases, with 11 bases left in between. The CDR3 region is CAISEPGQVTDTQYF. The DNA for the CDR3 is TGTGCCATCAGTGAGCCGGGACAAGTCACAGATACGCAGTATTTT.

The CDR3 loop reads CASSLVPYGYTF. Written as DNA, the CDR3 is TGTGCCAGCAGCTTAGTTCCGTATGGCTACACCTTC. The rearrangement uses TRBV7-9 and TRBJ1-2; no reliable D call. Germline V gene data show CDR1 as SEHNR and CDR2 as FQNEAQ (reference sequence). The ends were cut back, 1 base at V and 5 bases at J, with 5 bases in the middle. The CDR3 has 12 amino acids.

The J gene is TRBJ2-7, the V gene TRBV5-6; D is uncertain. The CDR3 is 14 amino acids. V was clipped by 4 bases and J by 5 bases, with 16 bases between them. Germline values: CDR1 SGHDT, CDR2 YYEEEE. In DNA, the CDR3 is TGTGCCAGCAGCCGCCCGTCGATGATTGACGAGCAGTACTTC. Protein sequence: CASSRPSMIDEQYF.

The chain employs TRBV11-2 and TRBJ2-7; maybe TRBD1 (6 bases). The V gene's germline CDR1 is SGHAT and CDR2 FQNNGV. The CDR3 runs 15 residues. The germline V and J ends were trimmed by 1 base and 2 bases, with 12 bases remaining between them. CDR3 in DNA: TGTGCCAGCAGCTTAGGGACAGTCCTTCCCTACGAGCAGTACTTC. The encoded protein is CASSLGTVLPYEQYF.

The V call is TRBV10-1, the J call TRBJ2-1; D is possibly TRBD2 (5 bases). The CDR3 sequence is 13 residues long. Germline V gene data show CDR1 as WNHNN and CDR2 as SYGVQD (reference sequence). The V end lost 3 bases, the J end lost 7 bases, and 10 bases lay between the germline ends. CDR3 amino acids: CASSDGGFNEQFF. In DNA, the CDR3 is TGCGCCAGCAGTGACGGCGGGTTTAATGAGCAGTTCTTC.

V and J are TRBV6-1 and TRBJ1-2; TRBD1 aligns across 7 bases. Trimming removed 11 bases from V and 8 bases from J; junction bases left unmatched: 20. Germline V gene data show CDR1 as MNHNS and CDR2 as SASEGT. This CDR3 has 15 amino acids. CDR3 loop: CAPPRQGGAGGGYTF. The CDR3 nucleotides read TGTGCCCCCCCCCGACAGGGAGGGGCAGGTGGCGGCTACACCTTC.

V and J are TRBV11-3 and TRBJ2-7, with D possibly being TRBD1 (5 bases). V was pared by 5 bases and J by 2 bases, with 16 bases between. The CDR3 runs 15 residues. Germline lookup yields CDR1 SGHNT and CDR2 YENEEA. The CDR3 sequence: CASSPLQVIAYEQYF. The DNA for the CDR3 is TGTGCCAGCAGCCCCTTACAGGTGATAGCCTACGAGCAGTACTTC.

The chain links TRBV14 to TRBJ1-3; D is undetermined. Trimming stripped 4 bases from V and 2 bases from J, with 6 bases between. The CDR3 totals 13 residues. CDR1 is SGHDN, CDR2 FVKESK, per germline. The DNA of the CDR3 is TGTGCCAGCAGCCCAGCGGCTGGAAACACCATATATTTT. The encoded protein is CASSPAAGNTIYF. The full variable domain, with the rest looked up from reference TRBV14 and TRBJ1-3, is EAGVTQFPSHSVIEKGQTVTLRCDPISGHDNLYWYRRVMGKEIKFLLHFVKESKQDESGMPNNRFLAERTGGTYSTLKVQPAELEDSGVYFCASSPAAGNTIYFGEGSWLTVV.

The J gene is TRBJ2-7, the V gene TRBV7-9, with 13 bases lining up with TRBD2. Germline V gene sequence: CDR1 SEHNR, CDR2 FQNEAQ (reference sequence). The trim removed 1 base at V and 7 bases at J, leaving 7 bases unmatched. The CDR3 totals 16 residues. The CDR3 reads CASSLEGLAGVREQYF. As DNA, the CDR3 is TGTGCCAGCAGCTTAGAAGGACTAGCGGGAGTCCGGGAGCAGTACTTC.

This rearrangement joins TRBV5-5 to TRBJ1-2; D may be TRBD1 (5 bases). This CDR3 region has 12 residues. Germline V gene data show CDR1 as SGHKS and CDR2 as YYEKEE (reference sequence). V lost 7 bases and J 4 bases, leaving 11 bases between the germline ends. CDR3 in amino acids: CASGEGPYGYTF. The CDR3 bases are TGTGCCAGCGGTGAGGGGCCCTATGGCTACACCTTC.

This chain joins TRBV19 and TRBJ2-7, with D perhaps TRBD2 (5 bases). Per the germline V gene, CDR1 is LNHDA and CDR2 is SQIVND (reference sequence). This CDR3 spans 15 amino acids. V lost 1 base and J lost 3, with 13 bases in between. CDR3 sequence: CASSIVAEGSYEQYF. The DNA for the CDR3 is TGTGCCAGTAGTATAGTAGCAGAGGGAAGCTACGAGCAGTACTTC.

V gene TRBV6-1 combines with J gene TRBJ2-7; D might be TRBD2 (5 bases). The germline V gene encodes CDR1 MNHNS and CDR2 SASEGT. V shed 2 bases and J shed 3 bases, with 14 bases lying between them. This CDR3 is 15 amino acids long. The CDR3 reads CASSELVGENYEQYF. DNA of the CDR3: TGTGCCAGCAGTGAACTCGTGGGAGAAAACTACGAGCAGTACTTC.

A single count supports this clone. This chain links TRBV16 with TRBJ1-5; D remains ambiguous. The CDR3 covers 15 residues. The ends were cut back, 0 bases at V and 0 bases at J, with 6 bases in the middle. Germline V gene lookup returns CDR1 KGHSY and CDR2 FQNENV. CDR3 region: CASSQSWYSNQPQHF. The DNA of the CDR3 is TGTGCCAGCAGCCAATCGTGGTATAGCAATCAGCCCCAGCATTTT.

The V call is TRBV9, the J call TRBJ1-2; 7 bases map to TRBD1. V was pared by 3 bases and J by 7 bases, with 6 bases of the junction left unmatched. The CDR3 is 13 residues long. Germline V CDR1 and CDR2: SGDLS, YYNGEE. CDR3 bases: TGTGCCAGCAGCGCCACAGGGGCTTTTGGCTACACCTTC. Translating gives CASSATGAFGYTF.

The rearrangement joins TRBV6-6 to TRBJ2-7; 7 bases align to TRBD2. Germline V gene lookup returns CDR1 MNHNY and CDR2 SVGAGI (reference sequence). The trim removed 7 bases at V and 2 bases at J, leaving 14 bases unmatched. CDR3 length: 16 residues. CDR3 in amino acids: CASTNGEGRATYEQYF. Here the CDR3 DNA reads TGTGCCAGCACCAACGGGGAGGGCAGGGCGACCTACGAGCAGTACTTC.

The gene calls are TRBV30 and TRBJ1-5; D unresolved. Trimming stripped 2 bases from V and 4 bases from J, with 9 bases between. The CDR3 is 13 amino acids. The germline V gene has CDR1 GTSNPN and CDR2 SVGIG (reference sequence). CDR3 nucleotides: TGTGCCTGGAGTCAGGAGCAGAATCAGCCCCAGCATTTT. It is translated as CAWSQEQNQPQHF.

The rearrangement uses TRBV19 and TRBJ2-6, with TRBD1 matching 7 bases. Per germline, CDR1 LNHDA and CDR2 SQIVND (reference sequence). With 6 bases clipped from V and 4 bases from J, the junction kept 9 bases outside the gene matches. The CDR3 consists of 16 residues. The CDR3: CASSHETGTGANVLTF. CDR3 nucleotide sequence: TGTGCCAGTAGCCACGAGACAGGGACCGGGGCCAACGTCCTGACTTTC.

A note on this clone: In the same sample, other DNA sequences code for this CDR3. The gene calls are TRBV5-1 and TRBJ1-1; D remains ambiguous. This CDR3 has 13 amino acids. Trimming shortened V by 0 bases and J by 0 bases, and 3 bases separated the two germline ends. CDR1 is SGHRS and CDR2 is YFSETQ in the germline V gene. DNA for the CDR3: TGCGCCAGCAGCTTGGAGGTGAACACTGAAGCTTTCTTT. Its translation: CASSLEVNTEAFF.

CDR3 sequence reads: CASSPRGYTF. The DNA of the CDR3 is TGTGCCAGTAGTCCCCGGGGCTACACCTTC. The V call is TRBV19, the J call TRBJ1-2, with no clear D. CDR3 length: 10 amino acids. V gave up 5 bases and J gave up 8 bases, with 6 bases separating them. In germline, CDR1 is LNHDA, CDR2 SQIVND (reference sequence). The complete variable domain, with remaining parts taken from reference TRBV19 and TRBJ1-2, reads DGGITQSPKYLFRKEGQNVTLSCEQNLNHDAMYWYRQDPGQGLRLIYYSQIVNDFQKGDIAEGYSVSREKKESFPLTVTSAQKNPTAFYLCASSPRGYTFGSGTRLTVV.

The CDR3 reads CASSFAGGGSYEQYF. The CDR3 DNA reads TGTGCCAGCTCCTTCGCGGGGGGGGGCTCCTACGAGCAGTACTTC. The rearrangement uses TRBV27 and TRBJ2-7; 9 positions agree with TRBD2. The CDR3 covers 15 residues. J gave up 0 bases and V 8 bases, and 8 bases lay outside the gene matches. Per the germline V gene, CDR1 is MNHEY and CDR2 is SMNVEV (reference sequence).

There are a few counts of this clone. This sequence joins TRBV2 and TRBJ1-5; no reliable D call. In germline, CDR1 is SNHLY, CDR2 FYNNEI. With 3 bases removed from V and 0 bases from J, the gap between germline ends came to 9 bases. The CDR3 covers 15 residues. The CDR3 region is CASSDSGDSNQPQHF. CDR3 nucleotide sequence: TGTGCCAGCAGTGATTCAGGCGATAGCAATCAGCCCCAGCATTTT. Filled out from reference TRBV2 and TRBJ1-5, the complete variable domain reads EPEVTQTPSHQVTQMGQEVILRCVPISNHLYFYWYRQILGQKVEFLVSFYNNEISEKSEIFDDQFSVERPDGSNFTLKIRSTKLEDSAMYFCASSDSGDSNQPQHFGDGTRLSIL.

Here the CDR3 DNA reads TGTGCCAGCAGCTCGGGCGCGAGGTTCACAGATACGCAGTATTTT. This translates into CASSSGARFTDTQYF. The chain carries TRBV5-5 and TRBJ2-3; D is uncertain. Germline V gives CDR1 SGHKS, CDR2 YYEKEE (reference sequence). V was cut by 3 bases and J by 2 bases, with 13 bases left in between. The CDR3 covers 15 residues.

This clone was picked up a small number of times. The chain employs TRBV6-1 and TRBJ1-5, with a possible D match to TRBD1 (5 bases). Trimming removed 3 bases from V and 14 bases from J, with 14 bases in between. Germline lookup yields CDR1 MNHNS and CDR2 SASEGT. The length of the CDR3 is 12 residues. The CDR3 protein is CASSELPGRKHF. The DNA for the CDR3 is TGTGCCAGCAGTGAGCTACCGGGACGGAAGCATTTT.